These 12 T cell receptor beta chains share one sample of origin, sequenced in a study of Tregs in tolerant kidney transplant recipients. Method: immunoSEQ multiplex PCR; TCRdb's copy keeps in-frame clones and lacks some. The sample carries roughly 66,000 clones, roughly 89% recorded once. The sample was CD8+ T cells from blood, taken before the transplant. Source of these receptors: a human donor who received a combined kidney and bone marrow transplant.

This chain links TRBV9 with TRBJ2-7; 8 bases are a match to TRBD1. Germline values: CDR1 SGDLS, CDR2 YYNGEE. Losses at the gene ends were 5 bases for V and 0 bases for J; bases not matched to a gene: 19. The CDR3 is 19 residues long. The CDR3 bases are TGTGCCAGCAGTCCCGCCGGGGGCAGGGGGCCCCGGAGCTCCTACGAGCAGTACTTC. Translation gives CASSPAGGRGPRSSYEQYF.

The J gene is TRBJ1-4, the V gene TRBV5-1; D not resolved. The CDR3 consists of 16 residues. Trimming pared 0 bases from V and 5 bases from J, leaving 14 bases between. From germline, CDR1 is SGHRS and CDR2 YFSETQ. CDR3 DNA sequence: TGCGCCAGCAGCTTGGATAAATGGAGTCGGAATGAAAAACTGTTTTTT. Residues: CASSLDKWSRNEKLFF.

CDR3 sequence (DNA): TGTGCCAGCAGCGACTCCGGGGGGCCAATCGGGGAGCTGTTTTTT. It is translated as CASSDSGGPIGELFF. This chain joins TRBV9 and TRBJ2-2; a possible D gene is TRBD2 (7 bases). The CDR3 runs to 15 residues. Germline values: CDR1 SGDLS, CDR2 YYNGEE. V lost 3 bases and J 7 bases, leaving 16 bases between the germline ends.

This chain links TRBV21-1 with TRBJ2-7; TRBD1, the D gene given by the table, was not confirmed from the DNA. TRBV21-1 is assigned pseudogene status. The CDR3 is 15 amino acids. The CDR3 DNA is TGTGCCAGCAGCAAAGCTGGGGACAGCCCCTACGAGCAGTACTTC. The encoded protein is CASSKAGDSPYEQYF.

V gene TRBV27 combines with J gene TRBJ1-1; 8 bases agree with TRBD1. V shed 8 bases and J 1 base; nucleotides not matched to a gene: 6. There are 14 residues in the CDR3. CDR1 and CDR2 from the germline V gene are MNHEY and SMNVEV (reference sequence). CDR3 loop: CASGIDRGNTEAFF. CDR3 nucleotide sequence: TGTGCCAGCGGGATAGACAGGGGGAACACTGAAGCTTTCTTT.

This clone was counted a single time. This chain links TRBV19 with TRBJ1-4; no firm D call. Per germline, CDR1 LNHDA and CDR2 SQIVND (reference sequence). The V and J ends lost 6 bases and 8 bases respectively, with 19 bases between them. The CDR3 covers 15 residues. The CDR3 loop reads CASRALESRVEKLFF. The CDR3 nucleotides read TGTGCCAGTAGGGCGCTCGAGTCTAGAGTAGAAAAACTGTTTTTT.

Concerning this clone itself: Different DNA sequences within this sample yield the same CDR3. This chain links TRBV7-9 with TRBJ2-3; D unclear. Between the trimmed V and J ends, which lost 5 bases and 5 bases, there was a span of 14 bases. Germline lookup yields CDR1 SEHNR and CDR2 FQNEAQ (reference sequence). This CDR3 is 14 amino acids long. In DNA form, the CDR3 reads TGTGCCAGCAGCCCCTACTCCGGTTTAGATACGCAGTATTTT. Its protein is CASSPYSGLDTQYF.

With regard to this clone: One junction end disagrees with the germline gene, perhaps due to a read error. The gene calls are TRBV11-2 and TRBJ1-6; 8 bases are shared with TRBD1. The CDR3 length is 12 residues. Per germline, CDR1 SGHAT and CDR2 FQNNGV. The CDR3 spells CASSLGQGKVLF. CDR3 nucleotide sequence: TGTGCCAGCAGCCTCGGACAGGGCAAGGTTCTTTTT.

The chain uses TRBV10-3 and TRBJ2-2, with D unresolved. The germline gives CDR1 ENHRY, CDR2 SYGVKD. This CDR3 region has 13 residues. V lost 2 bases, J lost 6 bases, and 7 bases lay in between. The CDR3 coding sequence is TGTGCCATCAGTGAGGACACGCCCGGGGAGCTGTTTTTT. Protein sequence: CAISEDTPGELFF.

The rearrangement joins TRBV6-5 to TRBJ2-7; possible D gene TRBD1, 6 bases. V shed 4 bases and J shed 1 base, with 8 bases lying between them. The CDR3 totals 13 residues. Germline assignment: CDR1 MNHEY and CDR2 SVGAGI. DNA for the CDR3: TGTGCCAGCAGTTTTGGACAGTCCTACGAGCAGTACTTC. Translating it yields CASSFGQSYEQYF.

CDR3 amino acids: CASSIGWHYEQYF. In nucleotides, the CDR3 is TGTGCCAGTAGTATTGGCTGGCACTACGAGCAGTACTTC. The V and J genes are TRBV19 and TRBJ2-7; D not certain. Germline-derived CDR1 and CDR2 are LNHDA and SQIVND (reference sequence). The length of the CDR3 is 13 residues. V lost 3 bases and J lost 3, with 9 bases in between.

This chain joins TRBV6-9 and TRBJ2-7; 10 nucleotides match TRBD1. J lost 6 bases, V lost 9 bases, and 5 bases had no gene match. The germline V gene has CDR1 MNHGY and CDR2 SVAAGI. CDR3 length: 12 amino acids. CDR3 DNA: TGTGCCAGAGTGGACAGGGGGTTCGAGCAGTACTTC. It yields the protein CARVDRGFEQYF.